Following are 14 T cell receptor beta chains from one sample sequenced in a study of shared clonotypes between healthy human individuals. The data were produced by immunoSEQ multiplex PCR, yet TCRdb's version contains in-frame clones alone and is incomplete. This sample has over 2 million clones, with 85% to 95% found just once. The specimen sequenced was naive CD4+ T cells from PBMCs. The subset here: CD45RA+ positively selected. The receptors shown here come from a man between 18 and 35 years old in good health. Some clones in this sample may be carry-over from other donors' samples.

This clone was recorded a few times. V is TRBV19 and J is TRBJ1-5, with D unresolved. CDR1 is LNHDA, CDR2 SQIVND, per germline (reference sequence). V lost 5 bases and J lost 7, with 15 bases in between. This CDR3 has 14 residues. The CDR3 DNA reads as TGTGCCAGTAGTCCCCGACACGGTGTACAGCCCCAGCATTTT. It codes for CASSPRHGVQPQHF.

The J gene is TRBJ2-3, the V gene TRBV30; either TRBD1 or TRBD2 may fit D (5 bases each). The ends were cut back, 3 bases at V and 6 bases at J, with 28 bases in the middle. CDR1 is GTSNPN, CDR2 SVGIG, per germline (reference sequence). The CDR3 loop spans 18 amino acids. This CDR3 reads CAWSNTGTTYQAPDTQYF. Here the CDR3 DNA reads TGTGCCTGGAGCAACACGGGGACCACATATCAGGCACCCGATACGCAGTATTTT. Full variable domain (remainder filled in from reference TRBV30 and TRBJ2-3): SQTIHQWPATLVQPVGSPLSLECTVEGTSNPNLYWYRQAAGRGLQLLFYSVGIGQISSEVPQNLSASRPQDRQFILSSKKLLLSDSGFYLCAWSNTGTTYQAPDTQYFGPGTRLTVL.

CDR3 sequence: CASSLEGPTSYEQYF. CDR3 nucleotides: TGTGCCAGCAGCTTGGAGGGACCGACATCCTACGAGCAGTACTTC. The V gene is TRBV5-8, the J gene TRBJ2-7, with D perhaps matching TRBD1 or TRBD2 (5 bases each). Trimming shortened V by 0 bases and J by 1 base, and 11 bases separated the two germline ends. CDR3 length: 15 amino acids. Per germline, CDR1 SGHTS and CDR2 YDEGEE.

The gene calls are TRBV28 and TRBJ2-7; D is perhaps TRBD2 (7 bases). Per the germline V gene, CDR1 is MDHEN and CDR2 is SYDVKM. CDR3 length equals 15 residues. Deletions cut 4 bases from V and 0 bases from J, with 13 bases between. The CDR3 nucleotides read TGTGCCAGCAGTTCGGTAGGGGGGGGCTCCTACGAGCAGTACTTC. Residues: CASSSVGGGSYEQYF. The full variable domain, completed using reference TRBV28 and TRBJ2-7, is DVKVTQSSRYLVKRTGEKVFLECVQDMDHENMFWYRQDPGLGLRLIYFSYDVKMKEKGDIPEGYSVSREKKERFSLILESASTNQTSMYLCASSSVGGGSYEQYFGPGTRLTVT.

V is TRBV6-5 and J is TRBJ2-6; D may correspond to TRBD1 or TRBD2 (6 bases each). There are 16 residues in the CDR3. V was clipped by 4 bases and J by 0 bases, with 10 bases between them. Looked up from germline, CDR1 is MNHEY and CDR2 is SVGAGI. CDR3 nucleotide sequence: TGTGCCAGCAGTTCTCGGGGGCTCTCTGGGGCCAACGTCCTGACTTTC. It is translated as CASSSRGLSGANVLTF.

On this clone itself: The same CDR3 can be traced to other DNA sequences in this sample. The chain joins TRBV20-1 to TRBJ1-3; the D is unclear. V lost 3 bases and J 4 bases, leaving 4 bases between the germline ends. CDR1 and CDR2 from the germline V gene are DFQATT and SNEGSKA (reference sequence). The CDR3 has 11 amino acids. CDR3 amino acids: CSASPGNTIYF. The CDR3 region has the DNA TGCAGTGCTAGTCCCGGAAACACCATATATTTT.

The DNA of the CDR3 is TGTGCCAGCAGCTTGGCACTAGGTTATGAGCAGTTCTTC. Encoded protein: CASSLALGYEQFF. The J gene is TRBJ2-1, the V gene TRBV5-4, with a weak D call TRBD2 (5 bases). The V and J ends lost 0 bases and 8 bases respectively, with 9 bases between them. The V gene's germline CDR1 is SGHNT and CDR2 YYREEE (reference sequence). The CDR3 length is 13 residues.

For this clone: In the same sample, other DNA sequences code for this CDR3. The rearrangement uses TRBV2 and TRBJ2-7; D is undetermined. Germline-derived CDR1 and CDR2 are SNHLY and FYNNEI. This CDR3 comprises 11 residues. Trimming pared 6 bases from V and 4 bases from J, leaving 7 bases between. DNA of the CDR3: TGTGCCAGCAGGGCCGGTTACGAGCAGTACTTC. This translates into CASRAGYEQYF. The full variable domain, completed using reference TRBV2 and TRBJ2-7, is EPEVTQTPSHQVTQMGQEVILRCVPISNHLYFYWYRQILGQKVEFLVSFYNNEISEKSEIFDDQFSVERPDGSNFTLKIRSTKLEDSAMYFCASRAGYEQYFGPGTRLTVT.

V usage is TRBV7-6 and J usage is TRBJ1-4; D is unclear. CDR1 is SGHVS, CDR2 FNYEAQ, per germline. The V and J ends lost 3 bases and 5 bases respectively, with 16 bases between them. CDR3 length: 16 residues. The DNA of the CDR3 is TGTGCCAGCAGCTTGATGGCAGGTTCGGGGAATGAAAAACTGTTTTTT. Translation: CASSLMAGSGNEKLFF. The full variable domain, completed using reference TRBV7-6 and TRBJ1-4, is GAGVSQSPRYKVTKRGQDVALRCDPISGHVSLYWYRQALGQGPEFLTYFNYEAQQDKSGLPNDRFSAERPEGSISTLTIQRTEQRDSAMYRCASSLMAGSGNEKLFFGSGTQLSVL.

The V call is TRBV28, the J call TRBJ2-1; 9 bases are shared with TRBD1. Germline V gives CDR1 MDHEN, CDR2 SYDVKM. After removal of 5 bases from V and 4 bases from J, the junction contained 12 bases not matched to a gene. The CDR3 sequence is 17 residues long. The CDR3 DNA reads TGTGCCAGCAGTCTCCCGCCGGGACAGGGATTATACAATGAGCAGTTCTTC. It yields the protein CASSLPPGQGLYNEQFF.

The CDR3 sequence: CASSLEGLALTGETQYF. For the CDR3, the DNA is TGCGCCAGCAGCTTGGAAGGACTAGCCCTAACGGGGGAGACCCAGTACTTC. V usage is TRBV5-1 and J usage is TRBJ2-5; 8 bases are a match to TRBD2. The V gene end was trimmed by 0 bases and the J gene end by 5 bases; junction bases not matched to a gene: 12. Germline assignment: CDR1 SGHRS and CDR2 YFSETQ. The CDR3 has 17 residues.

This sequence joins TRBV5-1 and TRBJ2-3; 8 nucleotides line up with TRBD2. V was clipped by 0 bases and J by 2 bases; unmatched bases: 5. CDR1 and CDR2 from the germline V gene are SGHRS and YFSETQ. This CDR3 is 16 amino acids long. This CDR3 reads CASSLAGGIITDTQYF. CDR3 DNA sequence: TGCGCCAGCAGCTTGGCGGGGGGGATAATCACAGATACGCAGTATTTT.

J is TRBJ2-5 and V is TRBV29-1, with D possibly being TRBD2 (7 bases). This CDR3 has 15 amino acids. V gave up 6 bases and J gave up 5 bases, with 22 bases separating them. The V gene's germline CDR1 is SQVTM and CDR2 ANQGSEA. For the CDR3, the DNA is TGCAGCGTGTATGGGGGCGGGAGAAGAGGGGAGACCCAGTACTTC. Translating gives CSVYGGGRRGETQYF.

About this clone: Other DNA sequences in this specimen translate into the identical CDR3. The chain recombines TRBV6-6 with TRBJ1-4, with 10 bases matching TRBD1. With 5 bases clipped from V and 8 bases from J, the junction kept 5 bases outside the gene matches. The CDR3 runs 14 residues. The germline gives CDR1 MNHNY, CDR2 SVGAGI (reference sequence). DNA of the CDR3: TGTGCCAGCAGTGCCGACAGGGGGCGCGAAAAACTGTTTTTT. The encoded protein is CASSADRGREKLFF.